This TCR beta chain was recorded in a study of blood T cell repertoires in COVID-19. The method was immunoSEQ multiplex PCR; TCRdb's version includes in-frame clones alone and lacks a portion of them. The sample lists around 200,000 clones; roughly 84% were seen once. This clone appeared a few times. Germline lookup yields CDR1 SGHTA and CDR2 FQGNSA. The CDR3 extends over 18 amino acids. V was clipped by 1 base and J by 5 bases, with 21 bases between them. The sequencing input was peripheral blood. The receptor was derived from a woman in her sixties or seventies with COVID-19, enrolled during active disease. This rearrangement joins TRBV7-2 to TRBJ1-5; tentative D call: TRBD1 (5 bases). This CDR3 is CASSLVPGSDIRDQPQHF. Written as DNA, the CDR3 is TGTGCCAGCAGCTTAGTCCCAGGGTCAGACATAAGAGATCAGCCCCAGCATTTT.